These 3 T cell receptor beta chains were all obtained from the same sample, sequenced in a study of blood T cell repertoires in COVID-19. Clones were sequenced by immunoSEQ multiplex PCR, and TCRdb holds only the in-frame ones, with some missing. The sample has tens of thousands of clones; roughly 90% are singletons. The source material was peripheral blood. These receptor sequences come from a human donor in a cohort sampled during active COVID-19.

The chain employs TRBV18 and TRBJ2-5; tentative D call: TRBD1 (6 bases). The CDR3 extends over 13 amino acids. Germline loops: CDR1 KGHSH, CDR2 LQKENI. Trimming left V 5 bases short and J 3 bases short, with 10 bases between. The CDR3 DNA sequence: TGTGCCAGCTCATCTAGACAGGAAGAGACCCAGTACTTC. The encoded protein is CASSSRQEETQYF.

V gene TRBV3-1 (or the pseudogene TRBV3-2) combines with J gene TRBJ2-7, with 11 bases identical to TRBD2. The CDR3 is 15 amino acids. The J segment lost 6 bases and the V segment lost 1 base, leaving 5 bases of the junction unmatched. Germline V gene data show CDR1 as LGHDT and CDR2 as YNNKEL (reference sequence). CDR3 DNA sequence: TGTGCCAGCAGCCAAGGTGGGCTAGCGGGAGGCGAGCAGTACTTC. It codes for CASSQGGLAGGEQYF.

The chain has TRBV10-2 and TRBJ1-4, with 10 bases fitting TRBD1. The trim removed 6 bases at V and 7 bases at J, leaving 5 bases unmatched. In germline, CDR1 is WSHSY, CDR2 SAAADI. The CDR3 loop spans 14 amino acids. The CDR3 DNA reads as TGCGCCAGCAGGGGGACAGGGGAGGGTGAAAAACTGTTTTTT. This encodes CASRGTGEGEKLFF.